Listed below are T cell receptor beta chains from one sample, sequenced in a study of shared clonotypes between healthy human individuals. The data were produced by immunoSEQ multiplex PCR, yet TCRdb's version contains in-frame clones alone and is incomplete. The data hold 2,500,000 or so clones, with approximately 92% observed a single time. The sequencing sample was made of naive CD4+ T cells sorted from blood. These receptor sequences come from a man between 18 and 29 years old in good health. CDR3s include the opening cysteine and the closing phenylalanine or tryptophan. The D gene is left open where the match is weak. Where a row states a size, it is once, few, many or the class of an expanded clone; other rows omit it.

V	length	D	size	J	DNA	CDR3
TRBV11-2	15	NA	once	TRBJ2-7	TGTGCCAGCAGCTCCCGGGGGTTCAGAACCTACGAGCAGTACTTC	CASSSRGFRTYEQYF
TRBV29-1	16	NA	NA	TRBJ1-1	TGCAGCGTTGAAGACTTGGCACCGAGGAGGGAGACTGAAGCTTTCTTT	CSVEDLAPRRETEAFF
TRBV18	20	TRBD1	NA	TRBJ2-3	TGTGCCAGCTCACCTACAAGATTAGCGGCAGGACAGGGGAGCACAGATACGCAGTATTTT	CASSPTRLAAGQGSTDTQYF
TRBV6-5	12	NA	NA	TRBJ1-6	TGTGCCAGCAGCCCCCGGGCATCACCCCTCCACTTT	CASSPRASPLHF
TRBV7-2	15	TRBD1	NA	TRBJ2-2	TGTGCCAGCAGCCCGGGACAGGGTAACACCGGGGAGCTGTTTTTT	CASSPGQGNTGELFF
TRBV12-5	15	NA	NA	TRBJ2-7	TGTGCTAGTGGTCTTCCTCCCCCGAGCTCGTACGAGCAGTACTTC	CASGLPPPSSYEQYF
TRBV5-1	16	NA	NA	TRBJ1-4	TGCGCCAGCAGCCCCGGAGTCAGCATCTTTAATGAAAAACTGTTTTTT	CASSPGVSIFNEKLFF
TRBV7-2	17	TRBD2	once	TRBJ2-3	TGTGCCAGCAGCTTAGTGGTAGCGGGAGGCGCTAGAGATACGCAGTATTTT	CASSLVVAGGARDTQYF
TRBV19	15	NA	NA	TRBJ2-5	TGTGCCAGTAGTATAGTGGGGGGGCGGATAGAGACCCAGTACTTC	CASSIVGGRIETQYF
TRBV6-5	15	TRBD1	once	TRBJ2-7	TGTGCCAGCAGCAGGGGGACCGGAACCAATTACGAGCAGTACTTC	CASSRGTGTNYEQYF
TRBV10-1	11	NA	NA	TRBJ2-7	TGCGCCAGCAGTGAGGGCTACGAGCAGTACTTC	CASSEGYEQYF
TRBV5-6	16	TRBD2	once	TRBJ2-7	TGTGCCAGCAGCAGCCTAGCGGGGGTGAGCTCCTACGAGCAGTACTTC	CASSSLAGVSSYEQYF
TRBV7-2	13	NA	NA	TRBJ2-2	TGTGCCAGCAGCTTAGCTGAGACCGGGGAGCTGTTTTTT	CASSLAETGELFF
TRBV6-5	15	TRBD2	NA	TRBJ2-6	TGTGCCAGCAGTCGGGGGGAGGCTGGGGCCAACGTCCTGACTTTC	CASSRGEAGANVLTF
TRBV18	15	TRBD2	once	TRBJ2-1	TGTGCCAGCTCCCCACTAGCGGGAGCATACAATGAGCAGTTCTTC	CASSPLAGAYNEQFF
TRBV7-2	13	NA	once	TRBJ2-1	TGTGCCAGCAGCTTAGCTCTAGTCAGTGAGCAGTTCTTC	CASSLALVSEQFF
TRBV11-2	13	NA	few	TRBJ1-1	TGTGCCAGCAGCTTTCGGCCAAACACTGAAGCTTTCTTT	CASSFRPNTEAFF
TRBV6-1	14	TRBD1	NA	TRBJ1-2	TGTGCCAGCAGTGGGGACAGGGGCTACTATGGCTACACCTTC	CASSGDRGYYGYTF
TRBV27	14	NA	NA	TRBJ1-6	TGTGCCAGCAGCATAGACAGGTTCAATTCACCCCTCCACTTT	CASSIDRFNSPLHF
TRBV7-2	15	NA	NA	TRBJ1-1	TGTGCCAGCAGCAAAGGTGGGGTTGTGAACACTGAAGCTTTCTTT	CASSKGGVVNTEAFF
TRBV6-1	18	TRBD1	once	TRBJ2-7	TGTGCCAGCAGTGAAGCGCTTTCAGGACAGGGGTACTCCTACGAGCAGTACTTC	CASSEALSGQGYSYEQYF
TRBV15	16	NA	NA	TRBJ1-4	TGTGCCACCAGCAGAACTCCGGACGGAACTAATGAAAAACTGTTTTTT	CATSRTPDGTNEKLFF
TRBV10-1	16	TRBD2	NA	TRBJ2-7	TGCGCCAGCAGTGAGTCGGCACTAGCGGGGACCCACGAGCAGTACTTC	CASSESALAGTHEQYF
TRBV5-3	12	NA	NA	TRBJ1-1	TGTGCCAGAAGCTTACAGGGACCTGAAGCTTTCTTT	CARSLQGPEAFF
TRBV15	16	TRBD1	NA	TRBJ1-1	TGTGCCACCAGCAGAGACAGGGGGATGGGGAACACTGAAGCTTTCTTT	CATSRDRGMGNTEAFF
TRBV5-6	17	TRBD2	NA	TRBJ2-1	TGTGCCAGCAGCTTGGCCGGGACTAGCGGGAGTTACAATGAGCAGTTCTTC	CASSLAGTSGSYNEQFF
TRBV5-6	15	NA	NA	TRBJ2-7	TGTGCCAGCAACCTATTACTCCTCCCCGTCTACGAGCAGTACTTC	CASNLLLLPVYEQYF
TRBV28	14	NA	NA	TRBJ2-7	TGTGCCACCCAGGGAGACTCCGGGTCGAGAGAGCAGTACTTC	CATQGDSGSREQYF
TRBV30	11	TRBD1	few	TRBJ1-1	TGTGCCTGGAGTGCCGACAGGGTGGCTTTCTTT	CAWSADRVAFF
TRBV28	17	NA	NA	TRBJ1-1	TGTGCCAGCAGTTTAGAGTTAGGGTCGGCCGCGAACACTGAAGCTTTCTTT	CASSLELGSAANTEAFF
TRBV5-4	14	NA	NA	TRBJ2-3	TGTGCCAGCAGCTTGGGGGGGAGCACAGATACGCAGTATTTT	CASSLGGSTDTQYF
TRBV9	15	NA	NA	TRBJ2-1	TGTGCCAGCAGCGTAGGGCAGGGGGGTTACAATGAGCAGTTCTTC	CASSVGQGGYNEQFF
TRBV7-2	14	TRBD1	NA	TRBJ1-6	TGTGCCAGCGGGAACCGGGACAGAAATTCACCCCTCCACTTT	CASGNRDRNSPLHF
TRBV5-6	13	TRBD1	NA	TRBJ1-2	TGTGCCAGCAGAAGGGACAGCTCCTATGGCTACACCTTC	CASRRDSSYGYTF
TRBV10-2	13	TRBD1	NA	TRBJ2-7	TGCGCCAGCAGTCACGGACAGGGGTACGAGCAGTACTTC	CASSHGQGYEQYF
TRBV28	14	NA	NA	TRBJ1-5	TGTGCCAGCAGCCGAAGCCAGTCGTACCAGCCCCAGCATTTT	CASSRSQSYQPQHF
TRBV4-3	16	NA	NA	TRBJ2-1	TGCGCCAGCAGCCAAGATTACTGGCGGGCCTACAATGAGCAGTTCTTC	CASSQDYWRAYNEQFF
TRBV4-1	15	TRBD1	NA	TRBJ2-5	TGCGCCAGCAGCCTCGGACAGGGGATTCCAGAGACCCAGTACTTC	CASSLGQGIPETQYF
TRBV7-9	15	NA	NA	TRBJ2-7	TGTGCCAGCAGCCGGACCGGGACGGTAGGGAACGAGCAGTACTTC	CASSRTGTVGNEQYF
TRBV21-1	17	NA	NA	TRBJ2-3	TGTGCCAGCAGCATCGGGAGAGAGTTTAGTTCCACAGATACGCAGTATTTT	CASSIGREFSSTDTQYF
TRBV6-6	12	NA	NA	TRBJ2-7	TGTGCCAGCAGTTACGCATCTAGCGAGCAGTACTTC	CASSYASSEQYF
TRBV2	14	TRBD1	NA	TRBJ1-4	TGTGCCAGCAGTCGGGACAGAACTAATGAAAAACTGTTTTTT	CASSRDRTNEKLFF
TRBV7-7	15	NA	NA	TRBJ2-1	TGTGCTAGCAGCTTAAGCCCCGGCGGGCTGAATGAGCAGTTCTTC	CASSLSPGGLNEQFF
TRBV5-6	18	TRBD2	NA	TRBJ2-3	TGTGCCAGCAGCCCTCAGTGGTCAGCGGGGGGGCCGGGAGATACGCAGTATTTT	CASSPQWSAGGPGDTQYF
TRBV19	13	NA	NA	TRBJ2-5	TGTGCCAGTAGTATTGGCGGACAAGAGACCCAGTACTTC	CASSIGGQETQYF
TRBV7-9	13	NA	NA	TRBJ1-2	TGTGCCAGCACCCCGGCGGGGAACTATGGCTACACCTTC	CASTPAGNYGYTF
TRBV19	14	NA	NA	TRBJ1-3	TGTGCCAGTAGTCCTTCGGCTGATGGAAACACCATATATTTT	CASSPSADGNTIYF
TRBV6-5	13	NA	NA	TRBJ2-7	TGTGCCAGCAGTACCCCGGGCTCCTACGAGCAGTACTTC	CASSTPGSYEQYF
TRBV19	15	TRBD2	NA	TRBJ2-7	TGTGCCAGTAGTACCGGACTAGCGGGAACCTACGAGCAGTACTTC	CASSTGLAGTYEQYF
TRBV6-4	15	TRBD1	NA	TRBJ1-6	TGTGCCAGCAGGGCGGGACAGGGCGAATTGTCACCCCTCCACTTT	CASRAGQGELSPLHF
TRBV6-1	15	NA	NA	TRBJ1-5	TGTGCCAGCACCCGACAAGACAGTTACAATCAGCCCCAGCATTTT	CASTRQDSYNQPQHF